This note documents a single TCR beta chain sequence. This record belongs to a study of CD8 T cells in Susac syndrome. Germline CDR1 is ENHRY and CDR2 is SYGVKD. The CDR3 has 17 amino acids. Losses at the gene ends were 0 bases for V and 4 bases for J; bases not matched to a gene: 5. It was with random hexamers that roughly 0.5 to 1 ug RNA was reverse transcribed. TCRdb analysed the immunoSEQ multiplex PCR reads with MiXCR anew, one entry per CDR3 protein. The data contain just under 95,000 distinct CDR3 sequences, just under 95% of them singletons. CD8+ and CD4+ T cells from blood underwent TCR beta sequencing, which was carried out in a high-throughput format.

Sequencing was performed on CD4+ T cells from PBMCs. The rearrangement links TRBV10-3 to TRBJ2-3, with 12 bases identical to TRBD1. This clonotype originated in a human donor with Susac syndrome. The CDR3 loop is CAISESGTGGAADTQYF. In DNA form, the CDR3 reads TGTGCCATCAGTGAGTCCGGGACAGGGGGCGCGGCAGATACGCAGTATTTT.